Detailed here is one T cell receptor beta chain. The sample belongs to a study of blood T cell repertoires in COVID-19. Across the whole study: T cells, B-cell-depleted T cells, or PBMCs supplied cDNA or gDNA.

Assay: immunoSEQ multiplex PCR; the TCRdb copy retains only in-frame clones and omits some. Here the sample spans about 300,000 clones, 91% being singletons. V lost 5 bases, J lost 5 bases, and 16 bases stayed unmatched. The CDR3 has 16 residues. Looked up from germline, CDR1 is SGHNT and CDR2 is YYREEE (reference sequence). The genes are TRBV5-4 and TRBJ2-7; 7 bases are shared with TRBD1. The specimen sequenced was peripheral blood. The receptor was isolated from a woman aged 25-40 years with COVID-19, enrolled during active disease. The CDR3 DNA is TGTGCCAGCAGTTCCCGACAGGGAATGGGCGTGGACGAGCAGTACTTC. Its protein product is CASSSRQGMGVDEQYF.